This T cell receptor beta chain was recorded in a study of T cell changes during pregnancy in multiple sclerosis. Measured with immunoSEQ multiplex PCR; TCRdb has only the in-frame clones, and not every one. The sample records tens of thousands of clones, less than 95% being singletons. CDR3 length equals 15 residues. The V gene's germline CDR1 is MNHEY and CDR2 SMNVEV (reference sequence). V lost 8 bases, J lost 0 bases, and 5 bases stayed unmatched. Sequenced material: peripheral blood, taken in the first trimester of pregnancy. The V and J genes are TRBV27 and TRBJ1-1, with 11 bases lining up with TRBD1. The clonotype was recovered from a female donor in good health, enrolled as a control in a pregnancy study. CDR3 sequence: CASGDRGILNTEAFF. The CDR3 bases are TGTGCCAGCGGGGACAGGGGGATTTTGAACACTGAAGCTTTCTTT.